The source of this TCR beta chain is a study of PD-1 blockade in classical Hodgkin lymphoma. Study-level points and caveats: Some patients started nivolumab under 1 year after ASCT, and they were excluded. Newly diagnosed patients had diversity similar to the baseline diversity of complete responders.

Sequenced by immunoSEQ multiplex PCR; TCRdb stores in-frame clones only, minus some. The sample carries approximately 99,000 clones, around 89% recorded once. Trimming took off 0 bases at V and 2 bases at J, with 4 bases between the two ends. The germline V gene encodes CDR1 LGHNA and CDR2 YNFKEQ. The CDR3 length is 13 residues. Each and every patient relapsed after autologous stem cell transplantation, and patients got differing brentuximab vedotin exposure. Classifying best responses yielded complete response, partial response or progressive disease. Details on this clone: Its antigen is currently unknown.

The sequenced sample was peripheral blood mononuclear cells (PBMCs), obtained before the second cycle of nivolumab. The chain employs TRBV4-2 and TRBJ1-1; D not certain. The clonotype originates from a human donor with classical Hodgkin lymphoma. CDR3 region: CASSQDYNTEAFF. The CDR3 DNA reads TGTGCCAGCAGCCAAGATTATAACACTGAAGCTTTCTTT.